The next 17 T cell receptor beta chains were all read from a single sample in a study of identical twins (dated by TCRdb to about 2016). The library was built by means of 5' RACE. TCRdb lists the instrument as Illumina HiSeq 2000. TCRdb trimmed the raw reads at Q25, called clones with MiXCR and kept productive beta chains. Entries are consolidated by CDR3 protein sequence, retaining the most common genes and DNA. The sample profile shows some 1,700,000 distinct CDR3 sequences; under 35% of them were found once. 0.25% to 0.3% of the sample is in the top ten clones. Material for sequencing was cord blood. The receptors here all came from a newborn girl in good health.

The V call is TRBV10-3, the J call TRBJ2-3; D gene uncertain. Trimming pared 2 bases from V and 3 bases from J, leaving 12 bases between. CDR1 is ENHRY, CDR2 SYGVKD, per germline. This CDR3 is 15 amino acids long. The DNA of the CDR3 is TGTGCCATCAGTGAGGACTTCGGAAAGACAGATACGCAGTATTTT. Translation gives CAISEDFGKTDTQYF.

The chain combines TRBV6-6 with TRBJ1-1; 8 positions agree with TRBD1. Germline CDR1 reads MNHNY; CDR2 reads SVGAGI (reference sequence). V was pared by 6 bases and J by 0 bases, with 3 bases of the junction left unmatched. The CDR3 loop spans 14 amino acids. CDR3 region: CASRKTGVNTEAFF. CDR3 sequence (DNA): TGTGCCAGCAGGAAGACAGGGGTGAACACTGAAGCTTTCTTT.

There are a few counts of this clonotype. This sequence joins TRBV2 and TRBJ2-3; possible D gene TRBD1, 6 bases. V was pared by 5 bases and J by 3 bases, with 15 bases between. The CDR3 length is 15 residues. Germline V gene data show CDR1 as SNHLY and CDR2 as FYNNEI. DNA for the CDR3: TGTGCCAGCAGTCCTGACAGGTTTGGGACAGATACGCAGTATTTT. Its protein product is CASSPDRFGTDTQYF.

The chain uses TRBV2 and TRBJ2-1; tentatively, D is TRBD1 or TRBD2 (5 bases each). Looked up from germline, CDR1 is SNHLY and CDR2 is FYNNEI. This CDR3 comprises 14 residues. V lost 7 bases and J lost 7, with 17 bases in between. CDR3 in DNA: TGTGCCAGCATGGGTCGGGGCGCTCTAAATGAGCAGTTCTTC. Protein: CASMGRGALNEQFF.

The table lists this clonotype with a few counts. The rearrangement uses TRBV27 and TRBJ2-3, with 11 positions matching TRBD2. This CDR3 contains 16 residues. Germline CDR1 is MNHEY and CDR2 is SMNVEV (reference sequence). V lost 7 bases, J lost 2 bases, and 8 bases stayed unmatched. The CDR3 DNA is TGTGCCAGCACCCCTGTAGCGGGAGGGGCCACAGATACGCAGTATTTT. Its translation is CASTPVAGGATDTQYF.

The rearrangement joins TRBV2 to TRBJ1-6; TRBD1 agrees at 10 bases. This CDR3 has 14 residues. With 6 bases clipped from V and 4 bases from J, the junction kept 0 bases outside the gene matches. CDR1 SNHLY and CDR2 FYNNEI come from the germline V gene. In DNA form, the CDR3 reads TGTGCCAGCAGGGACAGGGGGTATAATTCACCCCTCCACTTT. This translates into CASRDRGYNSPLHF.

The gene calls are TRBV21-1 and TRBJ2-3; TRBD1 is the table's D call and was not checked against the DNA. TRBV21-1 constitutes a pseudogene. This CDR3 has 17 amino acids. The CDR3 nucleotides read TGTGCCAGCAGCAAACACCAGAGGGGGGAGGGCACAGATACGCAGTATTTT. Translating it yields CASSKHQRGEGTDTQYF.

Points on this clonotype: A much larger clone lies one base from this, so it may be a read error. The rearrangement joins TRBV29-1 to TRBJ2-4, with D possibly being TRBD1 or TRBD2 (5 bases each). Trimming took 4 bases from V and 13 from J, leaving 20 bases between them. The CDR3 runs 13 residues. The germline CDR1 and CDR2 sequences are SQVTM and ANQGSEA. In nucleotides, the CDR3 is TGCAGCGTTGCTCCCCTGGCAGGGTGGGAGCAGTACTTC. It codes for CSVAPLAGWEQYF.

V is TRBV20-1 and J is TRBJ2-1, with TRBD2 matching 7 bases. From germline, CDR1 is DFQATT and CDR2 SNEGSKA (reference sequence). The CDR3 consists of 13 residues. V gave up 4 bases and J gave up 9 bases; unmatched junction bases: 9. The CDR3 DNA follows: TGCAGTGCTACTCACCCGGGGGGAGGTGAGCAGTTCTTC. Amino acids: CSATHPGGGEQFF.

The chain carries TRBV28 and TRBJ2-1; 14 bases map to TRBD2. V shed 6 bases, J shed 13 bases, and the junction held 14 bases outside the gene matches. CDR3 length: 16 residues. CDR1 and CDR2 (germline): MDHEN, SYDVKM. CDR3 DNA: TGTGCCAGCAGGCCCTCCGGGACTAGCGGGAGAGAGACCCAGTTCTTC. Translation gives CASRPSGTSGRETQFF. Filled out from reference TRBV28 and TRBJ2-1, the complete variable domain reads DVKVTQSSRYLVKRTGEKVFLECVQDMDHENMFWYRQDPGLGLRLIYFSYDVKMKEKGDIPEGYSVSREKKERFSLILESASTNQTSMYLCASRPSGTSGRETQFFGPGTRLTVL.

The V gene is TRBV27, the J gene TRBJ2-5, with D uncertain. V was clipped by 2 bases and J by 2 bases, with 12 bases between them. Per the germline V gene, CDR1 is MNHEY and CDR2 is SMNVEV (reference sequence). This CDR3 region has 15 residues. CDR3 region: CASSLVRSPQETQYF. The CDR3 DNA is TGTGCCAGCAGTTTAGTCAGGAGTCCGCAAGAGACCCAGTACTTC.

The genes are TRBV3-1 and TRBJ2-1, with D tentatively TRBD1 or TRBD2 (5 bases each). Trimming stripped 6 bases from V and 3 bases from J, with 9 bases between. Germline V lookup: CDR1 LGHDT, CDR2 YNNKEL (reference sequence). The CDR3 sequence is 13 residues long. DNA for the CDR3: TGTGCCAGCAGTTGGGACCACTACAATGAGCAGTTCTTC. It codes for CASSWDHYNEQFF.

V is TRBV29-1 and J is TRBJ2-1, with 12 bases that match TRBD2. Losses at the gene ends were 2 bases for V and 4 bases for J; bases not matched to a gene: 6. Germline-derived CDR1 and CDR2 are SQVTM and ANQGSEA. The CDR3 is 16 amino acids. This chain's CDR3 is CSVEMTSGSRYNEQFF. For the CDR3, the DNA is TGCAGCGTTGAAATGACTAGCGGGAGTAGGTACAATGAGCAGTTCTTC.

This clonotype was observed a few times. This rearrangement joins TRBV4-2 to TRBJ2-2, with D tentatively TRBD2 (6 bases). The CDR3 spans 17 residues. Germline V gene sequence: CDR1 LGHNA, CDR2 YNFKEQ. V was shortened by 5 bases and J by 1 base, with 17 bases between the two germline ends. The CDR3 DNA is TGTGCCAGCAGCTGGGAGTTTAGGCGGGAGAACACCGGGGAGCTGTTTTTT. It translates to CASSWEFRRENTGELFF.

V usage is TRBV19 and J usage is TRBJ1-2; D gene unclear. V lost 5 bases, J lost 6 bases, and 13 bases lay in between. The CDR3 runs to 13 residues. The germline V gene encodes CDR1 LNHDA and CDR2 SQIVND (reference sequence). The CDR3 coding sequence is TGTGCCAGTAGTGCCGGCGTGTCGAATGGCTACACCTTC. Translating gives CASSAGVSNGYTF.

The chain combines TRBV2 with TRBJ1-4; tentative D call: TRBD1 (6 bases). Germline V gene lookup returns CDR1 SNHLY and CDR2 FYNNEI. There are 15 residues in the CDR3. Trimming shortened V by 8 bases and J by 5 bases, and 18 bases separated the two germline ends. Written as DNA, the CDR3 is TGTGCCAGCCACCGGACAGCATCCGGGAATGAAAAACTGTTTTTT. Amino acid sequence: CASHRTASGNEKLFF.

This clonotype was seen a handful of times. The J gene is TRBJ2-7, the V gene TRBV27, with D possibly matching TRBD1 (6 bases). The CDR3 is 14 amino acids. V was cut by 6 bases and J by 1 base, with 13 bases left in between. The germline gives CDR1 MNHEY, CDR2 SMNVEV (reference sequence). Written as DNA, the CDR3 is TGTGCCAGCAGCTCCCACAGGGTGTCCTACGAGCAGTACTTC. It specifies CASSSHRVSYEQYF.